The rows below give T cell receptor beta chains drawn from one sample of a study of T cell repertoires in cytomegalovirus infection. TCRdb redid the calling of the reads with MiXCR, one entry per CDR3 protein. The data show fewer than 1,000,000 distinct CDR3 sequences, with around 31% seen just once and around 15% held by the top ten. No antigen has been identified for these receptors. The starting material was cultured CD8+ T cells from PBMCs, obtained from culture after CMV antigen stimulation. All receptors derive from a human donor in good health (CMV status not recorded). Some clones in this sample may be carry-over from other donors' samples. Both conserved end residues are part of each CDR3. D genes are given only for firm matches. The size of a clone is reported for some rows only, either as once, few or many, or as a class for expanded clones.

.	TRBV12-3/TRBV12-4	TRBJ1-1	.	CASSLWASEAFF	TGTGCCAGCAGTTTATGGGCATCCGAGGCTTTCTTT
few	TRBV6-2/TRBV6-3	TRBJ2-1	TRBD2	CASTSSGGGNEQFF	TGTGCCAGCACTTCTAGCGGGGGCGGGAATGAGCAGTTCTTC
.	TRBV5-6	TRBJ1-2	TRBD1	CASSHRGSFYGYTF	TGTGCCAGCAGCCACAGGGGATCCTTCTATGGCTACACCTTC
many	TRBV27	TRBJ1-2	TRBD1	CASSLSRTGLANYGYTF	TGTGCCAGCAGCCTCTCCAGGACAGGGCTAGCTAACTATGGCTACACCTTC
.	TRBV2	TRBJ1-2	.	CASSKGLYNGYTF	TGTGCCAGCAGCAAGGGACTCTATAATGGCTACACCTTC
many	TRBV27	TRBJ1-6	TRBD1	CASGQGNANSPLHF	TGTGCCAGCGGACAGGGCAATGCGAATTCACCCCTCCACTTT
.	TRBV27	TRBJ1-5	.	CASRGRGDQPQHF	TGTGCCAGCAGGGGAAGGGGGGATCAGCCCCAGCATTTT
many	TRBV7-9	TRBJ1-2	.	CASSLRPAGYTF	TGTGCCAGCAGCTTAAGACCTGCCGGCTACACCTTC
many	TRBV7-6	TRBJ2-1	.	CASSLASASWGGEQFF	TGTGCCAGCAGCTTAGCGTCAGCTAGCTGGGGTGGTGAGCAGTTCTTC
.	TRBV27	TRBJ2-3	TRBD2	CASSSLAGAHTRGEYF	TGTGCCAGCAGTTCGCTAGCGGGGGCCCACACACGCGGGGAGTATTTT
.	TRBV20-1	TRBJ1-5	.	CSARIGQPQHF	TGCAGTGCTAGAATCGGTCAGCCCCAGCATTTT
.	TRBV19	TRBJ2-2	.	CASSRNKNTGELFF	TGTGCCAGTAGTAGGAACAAGAACACCGGGGAGCTGTTTTTT
few	TRBV27	TRBJ2-4	TRBD1	CASSLLGQGAKNIQYF	TGTGCCAGCAGTTTGTTGGGACAGGGGGCCAAAAACATTCAGTACTTC
.	TRBV20-1	TRBJ2-7	TRBD1	CSARADPDRDYEQYF	TGCAGTGCTAGAGCCGACCCCGACAGGGACTACGAGCAGTACTTC
.	TRBV25-1	TRBJ1-1	.	CASSEYYGHTEAFF	TGTGCCAGCAGTGAATATTACGGTCACACTGAAGCTTTCTTT
.	TRBV29-1	TRBJ1-2	.	CSVDPDRNYGYTF	TGCAGCGTTGACCCAGACAGGAACTATGGCTACACCTTC
many	TRBV6-2/TRBV6-3	TRBJ2-3	TRBD2	CASSPGLATDTQYF	TGTGCCAGCAGTCCCGGACTAGCCACAGATACGCAGTATTTT
.	TRBV5-5	TRBJ1-2	.	CASSFDLPGGYGYTF	TGTGCCAGCAGCTTCGATTTGCCGGGAGGCTATGGCTACACCTTC
few	TRBV23-1	TRBJ1-4	.	CASRGIQGGATNEKLFF	TGCGCCAGCAGGGGGATACAGGGTGGAGCAACTAATGAAAAACTGTTTTTT
few	TRBV2	TRBJ2-3	TRBD2	CASSLPLAGVTDTQYF	TGTGCCAGCAGCTTACCACTAGCGGGGGTTACAGATACGCAGTATTTT
.	TRBV6-5	TRBJ2-3	.	CASGGGAFDTQYF	TGTGCCAGCGGGGGGGGGGCCTTTGATACGCAGTATTTT
many	TRBV2	TRBJ2-1	TRBD2	CASSEGTSGYNEQFF	TGTGCCAGCAGTGAAGGGACTAGCGGGTACAATGAGCAGTTCTTC
.	TRBV27	TRBJ2-7	.	CASSDQGSSYEQYF	TGTGCCAGTAGTGACCAGGGGAGCTCCTACGAGCAGTACTTC
.	TRBV6-6	TRBJ2-1	TRBD2	CASSYRASGGTNEQFF	TGTGCCAGCAGTTACCGGGCTAGCGGGGGGACCAATGAGCAGTTCTTC
.	TRBV19	TRBJ2-6	.	CASSRDGTSGANVLTF	TGTGCCAGTAGCCGGGACGGCACCTCTGGGGCCAACGTCCTGACTTTC
few	TRBV4-1	TRBJ1-2	.	CASSRTRTVDGYTF	TGCGCCAGCAGCCGAACACGGACGGTCGATGGCTACACCTTC
few	TRBV24-1	TRBJ2-1	.	CATSEGEFNNEQFF	TGTGCGACATCCGAGGGGGAGTTTAACAATGAGCAGTTCTTC
.	TRBV12-3/TRBV12-4	TRBJ2-2	TRBD2	CASSLQRGRTGELFF	TGTGCCAGCAGTTTACAGCGGGGGAGGACCGGGGAGCTGTTTTTT
few	TRBV6-1	TRBJ1-2	.	CASSVWGHGNYGYTF	TGTGCCAGCAGTGTTTGGGGGCATGGTAACTATGGCTACACCTTC
many	TRBV7-2	TRBJ2-2	.	CASSLEVLTGELFF	TGTGCCAGCAGCTTAGAGGTACTCACCGGGGAGCTGTTTTTT
.	TRBV19	TRBJ1-2	.	CASRNSYYGYTF	TGTGCCAGTAGAAACTCTTACTATGGCTACACCTTC
.	TRBV27	TRBJ2-2	.	CASSMGGYTGELFF	TGTGCCAGCAGTATGGGAGGTTACACCGGGGAGCTGTTTTTT
many	TRBV7-2	TRBJ1-2	.	CASSYITGFGYTF	TGTGCCAGCAGCTACATTACTGGATTCGGCTACACCTTC
.	TRBV10-3	TRBJ1-2	.	CAISEGTEGYTF	TGTGCCATCAGTGAGGGAACAGAAGGCTACACCTTC
.	TRBV6-5	TRBJ1-2	.	CASSPTEGLNYGYTF	TGTGCCAGCAGCCCTACAGAGGGCCTTAACTATGGCTACACCTTC
.	TRBV14	TRBJ2-2	.	CASSQVGRDGELFF	TGTGCCAGCAGCCAAGTAGGACGAGACGGGGAGCTGTTTTTT
.	TRBV7-9	TRBJ2-1	.	CVGSSYNEQFF	TGTGTAGGGAGCTCCTACAATGAGCAGTTCTTC